The 3 T cell receptor beta chains presented below share a single source sample, sequenced in a study of cytomegalovirus exposure and HLA in healthy donors. It was with 60 Vbeta and 13 Jbeta primers that the PCR ran. Using immunoSEQ multiplex PCR, the repertoire was profiled, and TCRdb retains in-frame clones only, with some absent. The table records 90,000 to 110,000 clones, 78% of them present only once. The specimen sequenced was PBMCs. The origin of the receptors is a male donor in good health and CMV-seronegative.

J is TRBJ2-2 and V is TRBV2; TRBD2 matches 11 bases. V lost 7 bases to trimming and J lost 0 bases; unmatched junction nucleotides: 4. Germline V gene sequence: CDR1 SNHLY, CDR2 FYNNEI. This CDR3 spans 16 amino acids. CDR3 sequence (DNA): TGTGCCAGCAAGGGACTAGCGGTGGCGAACACCGGGGAGCTGTTTTTT. Protein: CASKGLAVANTGELFF.

The rearrangement links TRBV4-1 to TRBJ2-5; D is perhaps TRBD2 (5 bases). The J call may be faulty, since TRBJ2-7 better matches the DNA end. Germline V CDR1 and CDR2: MGHRA, YSYEKL. This CDR3 has 16 residues. The CDR3 sequence is CASSQGGRGRSYEQYF. CDR3 DNA sequence: TGCGCCAGCAGCCAAGGAGGAAGAGGGCGTTCCTACGAGCAGTACTTC.

The J gene is TRBJ2-7, the V gene TRBV6-6; D remains unclear. CDR3 length: 12 residues. Looked up from germline, CDR1 is MNHNY and CDR2 is SVGAGI (reference sequence). V was clipped by 7 bases and J by 4 bases, with 11 bases between them. As DNA, the CDR3 is TGTGCCAGCAACGAGTTGAATTACGAGCAGTACTTC. It yields the protein CASNELNYEQYF.